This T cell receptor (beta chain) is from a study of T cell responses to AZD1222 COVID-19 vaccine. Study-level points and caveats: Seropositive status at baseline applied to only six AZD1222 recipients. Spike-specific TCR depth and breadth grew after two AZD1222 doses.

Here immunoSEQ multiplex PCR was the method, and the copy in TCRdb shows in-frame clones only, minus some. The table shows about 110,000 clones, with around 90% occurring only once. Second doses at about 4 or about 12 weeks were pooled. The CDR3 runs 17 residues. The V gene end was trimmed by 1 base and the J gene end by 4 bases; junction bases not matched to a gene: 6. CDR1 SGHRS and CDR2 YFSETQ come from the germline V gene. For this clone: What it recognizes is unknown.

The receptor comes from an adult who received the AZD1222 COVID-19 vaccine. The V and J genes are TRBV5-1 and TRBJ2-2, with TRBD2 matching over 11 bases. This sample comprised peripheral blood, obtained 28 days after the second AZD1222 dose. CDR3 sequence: CASSLSMGLAVTGELFF. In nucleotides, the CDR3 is TGCGCCAGCAGCTTGAGTATGGGACTAGCGGTCACCGGGGAGCTGTTTTTT.